Listed here are 13 T cell receptor beta chains from one sample, sequenced in a study of T cell changes during pregnancy in multiple sclerosis. Method: immunoSEQ multiplex PCR; TCRdb's copy keeps in-frame clones and lacks some. The table has over 20,000 clones, approximately 86% seen once. The sample in question was CD4+ T cells from peripheral blood mononuclear cells, obtained in the first trimester of pregnancy. Source of these receptors: a female donor in good health, enrolled as a control in a pregnancy study.

This clone was counted once. The V call is TRBV9, the J call TRBJ2-3; 7 bases agree with TRBD2. The CDR3 sequence is 16 residues long. CDR1 and CDR2 (germline): SGDLS, YYNGEE. After removal of 0 bases from V and 3 bases from J, the junction contained 7 bases not matched to a gene. Here the CDR3 reads CASSVVASGLTDTQYF. In DNA, the CDR3 is TGTGCCAGCAGCGTAGTTGCTAGCGGTTTGACAGATACGCAGTATTTT. The entire variable domain, with the rest obtained from reference TRBV9 and TRBJ2-3, is as follows: DSGVTQTPKHLITATGQRVTLRCSPRSGDLSVYWYQQSLDQGLQFLIQYYNGEERAKGNILERFSAQQFPDLHSELNLSSLELGDSALYFCASSVVASGLTDTQYFGPGTRLTVL.

The CDR3 protein is CASSLATRDRETQYF. DNA of the CDR3: TGCGCCAGCAGCTTGGCCACCAGGGATCGGGAGACCCAGTACTTC. The chain employs TRBV5-1 and TRBJ2-5; maybe TRBD1 (5 bases). Germline V gene data show CDR1 as SGHRS and CDR2 as YFSETQ. Trimming stripped 0 bases from V and 5 bases from J, with 14 bases between. The CDR3 totals 15 residues.

V and J are TRBV4-1 and TRBJ2-7; no reliable D call. Germline V lookup: CDR1 MGHRA, CDR2 YSYEKL. Trimming stripped 0 bases from V and 2 bases from J, with 14 bases between. The CDR3 totals 16 residues. The CDR3 DNA is TGCGCCAGCAGCCAAGATGCAGGTGGGCCCCCCTACGAGCAGTACTTC. It codes for CASSQDAGGPPYEQYF.

The CDR3 nucleotides are TGCGCCAGCAGCTTGGGGACTACTTCCCCAGAGACCCAGTACTTC. Its translation is CASSLGTTSPETQYF. The chain employs TRBV5-1 and TRBJ2-5; weak D call: TRBD2 (6 bases). The ends were cut back, 0 bases at V and 4 bases at J, with 13 bases in the middle. The CDR3 spans 15 residues. Germline CDR1 reads SGHRS; CDR2 reads YFSETQ.

The chain joins TRBV19 to TRBJ2-2; 11 bases agree with TRBD2. There are 17 residues in the CDR3. Per germline, CDR1 LNHDA and CDR2 SQIVND (reference sequence). With 10 bases clipped from V and 5 bases from J, the junction kept 15 bases outside the gene matches. The CDR3 protein is CATTLAGELIRTGELFF. CDR3 bases: TGTGCCACTACACTAGCGGGAGAATTAATTCGTACCGGGGAGCTGTTTTTT.

The J gene is TRBJ2-1, the V gene TRBV5-6, with a tentative D call TRBD2 (6 bases). The CDR3 loop spans 16 amino acids. V lost 0 bases and J lost 8, with 18 bases in between. Germline values: CDR1 SGHDT, CDR2 YYEEEE. Here the CDR3 reads CASSLVALAGGDEQFF. As DNA, the CDR3 is TGTGCCAGCAGCTTGGTGGCCCTCGCCGGAGGGGATGAGCAGTTCTTC.

This clone was recorded once. The chain employs TRBV2 and TRBJ2-2; the match to TRBD1 covers 10 bases. This CDR3 spans 14 amino acids. The junction had 3 bases not matched to a gene; V was cut back by 7 bases and J by 4 bases. From germline, CDR1 is SNHLY and CDR2 FYNNEI. CDR3 DNA sequence: TGTGCCAGCACACGGGACAGGGGCACCGGGGAGCTGTTTTTT. This gives the protein CASTRDRGTGELFF.

In its sample, this clone is medium-sized. The chain is built from TRBV6-1 and TRBJ1-5, with 10 nucleotides matching TRBD1. The CDR3 runs to 15 residues. V gave up 5 bases and J gave up 3 bases; unmatched junction bases: 4. Germline CDR1 is MNHNS and CDR2 is SASEGT. The CDR3 nucleotides read TGTGCCAGCAGTTGGACAGGGGGAGTCAATCAGCCCCAGCATTTT. It is translated as CASSWTGGVNQPQHF.

V usage is TRBV7-9 and J usage is TRBJ1-4; 9 bases map to TRBD1. The CDR3 has 15 amino acids. CDR1 SEHNR and CDR2 FQNEAQ come from the germline V gene (reference sequence). V lost 3 bases to trimming and J lost 5 bases; unmatched junction nucleotides: 4. The CDR3 here is CASSLTGQGNEKLFF. The CDR3 DNA reads as TGTGCCAGCAGCTTGACGGGACAGGGAAATGAAAAACTGTTTTTT. The entire variable domain, with the rest obtained from reference TRBV7-9 and TRBJ1-4, is as follows: DTGVSQNPRHKITKRGQNVTFRCDPISEHNRLYWYRQTLGQGPEFLTYFQNEAQLEKSRLLSDRFSAERPKGSFSTLEIQRTEQGDSAMYLCASSLTGQGNEKLFFGSGTQLSVL.

This clone was observed a single time. This rearrangement joins TRBV5-1 to TRBJ2-2; TRBD2 matches at 15 bases. The CDR3 loop spans 17 amino acids. CDR1 SGHRS and CDR2 YFSETQ come from the germline V gene. V trimming: 4 bases; J trimming: 4 bases; junction bases outside the gene matches: 5. The CDR3: CASSMGTSGRFTGELFF. CDR3 in DNA: TGCGCCAGCAGCATGGGGACTAGCGGGAGGTTCACCGGGGAGCTGTTTTTT.

V usage is TRBV5-1 and J usage is TRBJ1-2; 7 bases map to TRBD1. Trimming cost V 4 bases and J 1 base; bases outside gene matches: 4. Per germline, CDR1 SGHRS and CDR2 YFSETQ. The CDR3 is made up of 14 amino acids. The CDR3: CASSLGGGNYGYTF. The CDR3 DNA sequence: TGCGCCAGCAGCCTAGGGGGCGGTAACTATGGCTACACCTTC.

The chain uses TRBV6-5 and TRBJ1-4; 7 nucleotides line up with TRBD1. The CDR3 totals 16 residues. The trim removed 1 base at V and 0 bases at J, leaving 2 bases unmatched. In germline, CDR1 is MNHEY, CDR2 SVGAGI. The CDR3 protein is CASSYWGQTTNEKLFF. The DNA for the CDR3 is TGTGCCAGCAGTTACTGGGGACAGACAACTAATGAAAAACTGTTTTTT.

The chain carries TRBV5-1 and TRBJ2-5, with 14 nucleotides matching TRBD2. Losses at the gene ends were 4 bases for V and 4 bases for J; bases not matched to a gene: 6. Germline-derived CDR1 and CDR2 are SGHRS and YFSETQ. This CDR3 spans 16 amino acids. The CDR3 is CASSRQTSGGGETQYF. Written as DNA, the CDR3 is TGCGCCAGCAGCAGGCAGACTAGCGGGGGGGGAGAGACCCAGTACTTC.